Listed below are T cell receptor beta chains from one sample, sequenced in a study of CD8 T cells in Susac syndrome. TCRdb redid the calling of the immunoSEQ multiplex PCR reads with MiXCR, one entry per CDR3 protein. The sample records roughly 190,000 distinct CDR3 sequences, 80% to 95% being singletons. Material for sequencing was CD4+ T cells from PBMCs. Receptors were obtained from a human donor in good health. Each CDR3 is given with its conserved first and last residue. D genes are given only for firm matches. Where a row states a size, it is once, few, many or the class of an expanded clone; other rows omit it.

TRBV30	TRBJ1-2	NA	NA	14	TGTGCCTGGATGTGGGGGGGCCCAGGGAATGGCTACACCTTC	CAWMWGGPGNGYTF
TRBV2	TRBJ2-1	TRBD2	NA	15	TGTGCCAGCAGACCTCTAGCGGGGGCCTCAAATGAGCAGTTCTTC	CASRPLAGASNEQFF
TRBV5-1	TRBJ1-6	NA	NA	15	TGCGCCAGCAGTCTTGGGACCGATCGAAATTCACCCCTCCACTTT	CASSLGTDRNSPLHF
TRBV19	TRBJ1-4	TRBD1	once	15	TGTGCCAGTAGTATCTACAGGGGGCTAGAGGAAAAACTGTTTTTT	CASSIYRGLEEKLFF
TRBV7-3	TRBJ2-3	NA	NA	13	TGTGCCAGCAGCTTAACGTTGAAAGATACGCAGTATTTT	CASSLTLKDTQYF
TRBV7-7	TRBJ1-1	NA	NA	13	TGTGCTAGCAGCTTAAAACAGACGACTGAAGCTTTCTTT	CASSLKQTTEAFF
TRBV5-6	TRBJ1-2	NA	NA	12	TGTGCCAGCAGCTTTGACACAGTTGGCTACACCTTC	CASSFDTVGYTF
TRBV7-3	TRBJ1-1	NA	NA	13	TGTGCCAGCAGCTTAACGAGAGACCGGGAAGCTTTCTTT	CASSLTRDREAFF
TRBV9	TRBJ2-2	TRBD1	NA	17	TGTGCCAGCAGCGCCGTCTCTAGACAGGGCTTCACCGGGGAGCTGTTTTTT	CASSAVSRQGFTGELFF
TRBV5-1	TRBJ2-2	NA	NA	14	TGCGCCAGCAGCTCCCAGGGGAACACCGGGGAGCTGTTTTTT	CASSSQGNTGELFF
TRBV28	TRBJ1-2	NA	NA	12	TGTGCCAGCAGTTTACAATACTATGGCTACACCTTC	CASSLQYYGYTF
TRBV28	TRBJ2-2	NA	NA	15	TGTGCCAGCAGTTTAGGAGGAATGGGTAACCGGGAGCTGTTTTTT	CASSLGGMGNRELFF
TRBV15	TRBJ2-5	NA	NA	14	TGTGCCACCAGCAGAGTGAGTCTGCGGGAGACCCAGTACTTC	CATSRVSLRETQYF
TRBV2	TRBJ1-5	NA	NA	13	TGTGCCAGCAGCACCTCAGGCGTAGAGCCCCAGCATTTT	CASSTSGVEPQHF
TRBV12-3/TRBV12-4	TRBJ1-5	NA	NA	15	TGTGCCAGCAGTCCCCGGGGCGGGGAAAATCAGCCCCAGCATTTT	CASSPRGGENQPQHF
TRBV20-1	TRBJ2-2	NA	NA	15	TGCAGTGCTAGAGATAGAGGGTCGAACACCGGGGAGCTGTTTTTT	CSARDRGSNTGELFF
TRBV20-1	TRBJ1-1	NA	NA	8	TGCAGTGCCCCCAGAGCTTTCTTT	CSAPRAFF
TRBV19	TRBJ1-5	NA	NA	16	TGTGCCAGTACCATCGTGTCGAAAAGGCGCAATCAGCCCCAGCATTTT	CASTIVSKRRNQPQHF
TRBV19	TRBJ1-5	NA	NA	16	TGTGCCAGTAGTATTGTGGGCAGCGAACTTAATCAGCCCCAGCATTTT	CASSIVGSELNQPQHF
TRBV20-1	TRBJ1-5	NA	NA	14	TGCAGTGCTAGAGCCCCGAATAGCAATCAGCCCCAGCATTTT	CSARAPNSNQPQHF
TRBV5-1	TRBJ2-7	TRBD1	once	17	TGCGCCAGCAGCTTGGTCCCGACAGGGTTACTAGACTACGAGCAGTACTTC	CASSLVPTGLLDYEQYF
TRBV19	TRBJ2-1	TRBD2	NA	15	TGTGCCAGTAGTACCCCCACAGGCGGGAGGGATGAGCAGTTCTTC	CASSTPTGGRDEQFF
TRBV14	TRBJ1-2	NA	NA	17	TGTGCCAGCAGCCAACTCTGGCTAGAGGGGACGACCTATGGCTACACCTTC	CASSQLWLEGTTYGYTF
TRBV9	TRBJ1-6	TRBD1	NA	14	TGTGCCAGCAGCGCGACAGGGGATAATTCACCCCTCCACTTT	CASSATGDNSPLHF
TRBV7-8	TRBJ2-2	NA	NA	15	TGTGCCAGCAGCTTCTACCGGGCGAACACCGGGGAGCTGTTTTTT	CASSFYRANTGELFF
TRBV5-1	TRBJ1-2	NA	NA	15	TGCGCCAGCAGCTTCGGAAGGTCAGAGGACTATGGCTACACCTTC	CASSFGRSEDYGYTF
TRBV5-6	TRBJ2-3	NA	NA	19	TGTGCCAGCAGCGGCCTCCAGCGCCAGCCCCGGTTAATCACAGATACGCAGTATTTT	CASSGLQRQPRLITDTQYF
TRBV28	TRBJ2-7	NA	NA	15	TGTGCCAGCAGTTTTCAAGGCTCCCGCTCCTACGAGCAGTACTTC	CASSFQGSRSYEQYF
TRBV20-1	TRBJ1-1	TRBD1	once	14	TGCAGTGCTAAAATCGGGACAGGGAACACTGAAGCTTTCTTT	CSAKIGTGNTEAFF
TRBV5-1	TRBJ1-5	NA	NA	15	TGCGCCAGCAGCTTGGAGGCAGGAGATTATCAGCCCCAGCATTTT	CASSLEAGDYQPQHF
TRBV19	TRBJ1-5	NA	NA	18	TGTGCCAGTAGTATAAGCAGCAGCTTGACAGCCCAGAATCAGCCCCAGCATTTT	CASSISSSLTAQNQPQHF
TRBV19	TRBJ1-5	NA	once	14	TGTGCCAGTAGTATCATTTTGGGGGGACAGCCCCAGCATTTT	CASSIILGGQPQHF